The source of this T cell receptor beta chain is a study of cytomegalovirus exposure and HLA in healthy donors. PCR amplification relied on 60 Vbeta primers (plus 13 Jbeta primers). Sequenced by immunoSEQ multiplex PCR; TCRdb stores in-frame clones only, minus some. Here the sample table reports about 50,000 clones. This CDR3 is 16 amino acids long. Germline lookup yields CDR1 SGHRS and CDR2 YFSETQ. V lost 2 bases, J lost 4 bases, and 15 bases lay in between. This TCR derives from a woman aged 60-70 years in good health and CMV-seropositive. The source material was PBMCs. The genes are TRBV5-1 and TRBJ2-2; a weak D match, TRBD1 (6 bases). The CDR3 reads CASSFSSQGVTGELFF. The CDR3 bases are TGCGCCAGCAGCTTTAGTTCACAGGGTGTCACCGGGGAGCTGTTTTTT.